Sequencing of this T cell receptor (beta chain) was carried out in a study of brain T cells in children with intractable seizures. Findings and caveats of the study: Pre- and post-surgery blood differed in depth, so pre-surgery absences may be undersampling. Viral specificity was inferred only from CDR3 similarity; HCMV serostatus was unknown.

Points on this clone: Its antigen is unidentified.

The method was immunoSEQ multiplex PCR; TCRdb's version includes in-frame clones alone and lacks a portion of them. The data contain 7,500 to 9,000 clones, roughly three quarters of them singletons. Sequencing was limited to surgery cases with top T cell transcript signatures in brain tissue. The germline V gene encodes CDR1 ENHRY and CDR2 SYGVKD. V dropped 6 bases and J dropped 0 bases, with 15 bases sitting between them. The CDR3 covers 15 residues. The input for sequencing was resected brain tissue, taken at surgery. The genes are TRBV10-3 and TRBJ2-7, with a tentative D call TRBD1 (6 bases). The TCR was taken from a girl between 2 and 10 years old with tuberous sclerosis and intractable seizures. CDR3 sequence reads: CAISATTGFSYEQYF. The CDR3 DNA reads TGTGCCATCAGCGCGACCACAGGGTTCTCCTACGAGCAGTACTTC.